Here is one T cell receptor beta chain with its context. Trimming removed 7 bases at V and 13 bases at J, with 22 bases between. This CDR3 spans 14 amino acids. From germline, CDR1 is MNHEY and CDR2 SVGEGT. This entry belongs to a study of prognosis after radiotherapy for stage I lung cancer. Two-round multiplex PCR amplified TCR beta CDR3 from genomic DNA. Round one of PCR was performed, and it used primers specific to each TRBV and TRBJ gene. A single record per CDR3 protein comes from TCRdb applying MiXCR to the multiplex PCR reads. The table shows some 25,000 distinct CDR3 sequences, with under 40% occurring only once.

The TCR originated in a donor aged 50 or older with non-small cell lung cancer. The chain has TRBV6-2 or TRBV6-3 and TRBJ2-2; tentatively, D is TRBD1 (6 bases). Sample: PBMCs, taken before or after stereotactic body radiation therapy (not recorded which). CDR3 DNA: TGTGCCAGCAAAAATAACAGGGCGTTTGTCGGGCTGTTTTTT. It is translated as CASKNNRAFVGLFF.